This T cell receptor (beta chain) emerged from a study of cytomegalovirus exposure and HLA in healthy donors. Worth noting for this clone: As yet, its antigen is unknown.

Vbeta (60) and Jbeta (13) primers were used in the PCR. This table comes from immunoSEQ multiplex PCR, and its TCRdb copy is limited to in-frame clones, with some not included. The sample shows about 180,000 clones, over 75% of them seen only once. Whole-study results and caveats: Highly shared variants forming one cluster were likely a sequencing artifact.

Germline V gene data show CDR1 as SGDLS and CDR2 as YYNGEE. The CDR3 extends over 12 amino acids. V dropped 3 bases and J dropped 2 bases, with 6 bases sitting between them. The specimen sequenced was PBMCs. The chain combines TRBV9 with TRBJ2-7; D not resolved. This receptor was identified in a woman in her thirties in good health and CMV-seronegative. The CDR3 sequence is CASSDSTYEQYF. CDR3 nucleotides: TGTGCCAGCAGCGACAGTACCTACGAGCAGTACTTC.